This T cell receptor (beta chain) was identified in a study of blood T cell repertoires in COVID-19. Profiling relied on immunoSEQ multiplex PCR, and the TCRdb table lists in-frame clones only, not all of them. The repertoire holds about 180,000 clones, with roughly 88% as singletons. This clonotype originated in a woman aged 40 to 50 with COVID-19, enrolled during active disease. What was sequenced was peripheral blood.

CDR3 nucleotide sequence: TGTGCCAGCAGTAAGACAGACAATCAGCCCCAGCATTTT. It codes for CASSKTDNQPQHF. The rearrangement uses TRBV6-5 and TRBJ1-5; a weak D match, TRBD1 (5 bases). The CDR3 spans 13 residues. In germline, CDR1 is MNHEY, CDR2 SVGAGI. Deletions cut 5 bases from V and 3 bases from J, with 8 bases between.